This record concerns one TCR beta chain sequence. Its antigen is still unknown. Expansion of antigen-specific CD4+ T cells with viral peptide pools was carried out by the ViraFEST assay before sequencing. Upon completion of roughly ten days in culture, CD4+ T cells were isolated. SARS-CoV-2 infected the person between March and December 2020, as confirmed by PCR. Wells of some 1.9 million PBMC each were grown with about 9.5 IU/ml IL-2 and around 10 ug/ml peptides. This entry is derived from a study of vaccination effects on CD4 cells after COVID-19. Background on the study: The participants, recipients of two vaccine doses, got either BNT162b2 or mRNA-1273. Study-level points and caveats: Clonal contraction was marked in infection- and vaccine-induced clones late after vaccination.

This table comes from immunoSEQ multiplex PCR, and its TCRdb copy is limited to in-frame clones, with some not included. The data contain roughly 26,000 clones, approximately 80% of them seen just once; the ten biggest clones take up roughly 16%. The sequence was obtained from a human donor who had a prior SARS-CoV-2 infection. The source was CD4+ T cells from PBMCs cultured with HCoV-NL63 spike peptides, collected before COVID-19 vaccination.

CDR3 in amino acids: CASSSQGINIQYF. DNA of the CDR3: TGTGCCAGCAGCTCGCAGGGAATAAACATTCAGTACTTC. The V gene is TRBV5-4, the J gene TRBJ2-4; D possibly corresponds to TRBD1 (5 bases). The CDR3 is made up of 13 amino acids. The germline V and J ends were trimmed by 3 bases and 6 bases, with 10 bases remaining between them. In germline, CDR1 is SGHNT, CDR2 YYREEE (reference sequence). Variable domain in full (rest from reference TRBV5-4 and TRBJ2-4): ETGVTQSPTHLIKTRGQQVTLRCSSQSGHNTVSWYQQALGQGPQFIFQYYREEENGRGNFPPRFSGLQFPNYSSELNVNALELDDSALYLCASSSQGINIQYFGAGTRLSVL.